This TCR beta chain originates from a study of T cell responses to AZD1222 COVID-19 vaccine. Regarding the study as a whole: Dominant CD4 TCR responses targeted spike regions 160-218 and 743-854. In the spike-specific TCR repertoire, nearly half reportedly target unmutated variant regions.

The germline gives CDR1 SGHVS, CDR2 FQNEAQ. This CDR3 region has 14 residues. V shed 0 bases and J shed 9 bases, with 12 bases lying between them. Produced via immunoSEQ multiplex PCR; TCRdb's table is partial and in-frame only. The sample shows about 110,000 clones, approximately 91% of them seen only once. Concerning this clone itself: What it binds is unknown.

The gene calls are TRBV7-8 and TRBJ2-1; a weak D match, TRBD2 (6 bases). This receptor was taken from an adult in good health. Sequencing was performed on peripheral blood, taken on day 0 of MenACWY control vaccination. The CDR3, as DNA: TGTGCCAGCAGCTTAGCAAGGCTCGGGGGTGAGCAGTTCTTC. As protein: CASSLARLGGEQFF.